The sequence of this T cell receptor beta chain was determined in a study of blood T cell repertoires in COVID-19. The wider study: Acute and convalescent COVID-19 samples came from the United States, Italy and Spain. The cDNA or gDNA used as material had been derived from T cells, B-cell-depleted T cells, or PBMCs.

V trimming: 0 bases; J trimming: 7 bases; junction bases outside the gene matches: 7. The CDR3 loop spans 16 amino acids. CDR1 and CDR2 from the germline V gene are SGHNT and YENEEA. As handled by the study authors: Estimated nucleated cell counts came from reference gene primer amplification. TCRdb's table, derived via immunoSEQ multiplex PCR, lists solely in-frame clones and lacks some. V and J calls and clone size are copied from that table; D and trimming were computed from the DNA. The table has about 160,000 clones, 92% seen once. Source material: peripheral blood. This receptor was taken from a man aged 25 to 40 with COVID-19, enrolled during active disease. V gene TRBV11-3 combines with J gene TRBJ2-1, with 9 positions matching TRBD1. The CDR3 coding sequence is TGTGCCAGCAGCTTAGACGTCGGGACAGGGTTTAATGAGCAGTTCTTC. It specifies CASSLDVGTGFNEQFF.